These 6 T cell receptor beta chains were all obtained from the same sample, sequenced in a study of blood T cell repertoires in COVID-19. Repertoires were generated with immunoSEQ multiplex PCR, while TCRdb's copy carries only in-frame clones and drops some. Among over 300,000 clones listed, roughly 90% were seen once. The specimen sequenced was peripheral blood. The receptors originated from a man aged 18 to 35 who had recovered from COVID-19.

V is TRBV6-5 and J is TRBJ2-3; TRBD1 might be the D (5 bases). V was pared by 4 bases and J by 0 bases, with 8 bases between. This CDR3 region has 14 residues. Germline CDR1 MNHEY, CDR2 SVGAGI. The CDR3 bases are TGTGCCAGCAGTTGGGGCGATAGCACAGATACGCAGTATTTT. This encodes CASSWGDSTDTQYF.

The rearrangement links TRBV7-9 to TRBJ2-1; 8 bases align to TRBD2. Germline loops: CDR1 SEHNR, CDR2 FQNEAQ (reference sequence). The length of the CDR3 is 16 residues. V lost 5 bases and J lost 0; bases outside the gene matches: 6. The CDR3: CASSPIAGNSYNEQFF. The CDR3 nucleotides are TGTGCCAGCAGCCCTATAGCGGGGAACTCCTACAATGAGCAGTTCTTC.

This chain links TRBV6-2 or TRBV6-3 with TRBJ2-5; the match to TRBD1 covers 9 bases. The CDR3 runs 15 residues. J lost 5 bases, V lost 4 bases, and 8 bases had no gene match. In germline, CDR1 is MNHEY, CDR2 SVGEGT. The CDR3 nucleotides are TGTGCCAGCAGTTCCCCGACAGGGGGTTTGGAGACCCAGTACTTC. Encoded protein: CASSSPTGGLETQYF.

V usage is TRBV12-3 or TRBV12-4 and J usage is TRBJ1-2; maybe TRBD1 (6 bases). This CDR3 contains 13 residues. Trimming removed 4 bases at V and 8 bases at J, with 14 bases between. CDR3 DNA sequence: TGTGCCAGCAGTTATCAGGGGCAATCCGGCTACACCTTC. Protein sequence: CASSYQGQSGYTF.

In DNA, the CDR3 is TGTGCCAGCAGCCCTAGGACAGTAAACTATGGCTACACCTTC. Translated, it gives CASSPRTVNYGYTF. This chain joins TRBV3-1 (or the pseudogene TRBV3-2) and TRBJ1-2; TRBD1 might be the D (6 bases). The germline V and J ends were trimmed by 4 bases and 2 bases, with 11 bases remaining between them. The CDR3 contains 14 residues. The germline V gene has CDR1 LGHDT and CDR2 YNNKEL (reference sequence).

The chain joins TRBV27 to TRBJ1-5; 9 nucleotides match TRBD1. This CDR3 contains 16 residues. The germline V gene has CDR1 MNHEY and CDR2 SMNVEV (reference sequence). Germline trimming cut 0 bases from V and 4 bases from J; bases unmatched to any gene: 4. CDR3: CASSLSGQGTNQPQHF. The CDR3, as DNA: TGTGCCAGCAGTTTATCCGGACAGGGGACTAATCAGCCCCAGCATTTT.